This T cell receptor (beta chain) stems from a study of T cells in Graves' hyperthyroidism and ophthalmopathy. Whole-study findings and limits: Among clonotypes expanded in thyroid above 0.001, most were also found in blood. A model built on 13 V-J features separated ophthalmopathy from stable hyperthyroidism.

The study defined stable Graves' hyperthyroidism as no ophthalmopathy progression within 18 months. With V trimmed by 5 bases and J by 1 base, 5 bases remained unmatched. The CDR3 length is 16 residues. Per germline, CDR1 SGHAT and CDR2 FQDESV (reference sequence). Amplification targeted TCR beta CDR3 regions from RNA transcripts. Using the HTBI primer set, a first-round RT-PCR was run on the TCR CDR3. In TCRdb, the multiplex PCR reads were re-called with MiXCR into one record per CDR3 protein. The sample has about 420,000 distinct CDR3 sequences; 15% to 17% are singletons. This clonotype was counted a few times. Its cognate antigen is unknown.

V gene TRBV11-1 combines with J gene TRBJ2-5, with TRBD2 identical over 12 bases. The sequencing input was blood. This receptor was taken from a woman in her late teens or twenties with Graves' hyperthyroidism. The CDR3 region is CASSTRTSGTQETQYF. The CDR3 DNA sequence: TGTGCCAGCAGCACCCGGACTAGCGGGACCCAAGAGACCCAGTACTTC.